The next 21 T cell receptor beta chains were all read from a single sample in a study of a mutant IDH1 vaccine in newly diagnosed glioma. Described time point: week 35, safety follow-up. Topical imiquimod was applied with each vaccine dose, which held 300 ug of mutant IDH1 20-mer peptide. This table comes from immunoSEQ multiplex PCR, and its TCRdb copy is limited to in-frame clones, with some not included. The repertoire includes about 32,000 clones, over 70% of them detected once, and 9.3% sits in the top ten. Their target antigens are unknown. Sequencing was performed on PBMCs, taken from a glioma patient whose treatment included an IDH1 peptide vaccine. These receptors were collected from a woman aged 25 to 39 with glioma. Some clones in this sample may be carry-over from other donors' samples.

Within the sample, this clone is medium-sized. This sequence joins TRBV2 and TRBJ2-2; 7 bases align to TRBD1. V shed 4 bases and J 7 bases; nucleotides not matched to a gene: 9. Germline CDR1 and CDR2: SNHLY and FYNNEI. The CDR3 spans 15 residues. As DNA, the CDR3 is TGTGCCAGCAGTGCGGAGACAGGGTCTGGCGGGGAGCTGTTTTTT. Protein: CASSAETGSGGELFF. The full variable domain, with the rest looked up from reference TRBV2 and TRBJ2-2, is EPEVTQTPSHQVTQMGQEVILRCVPISNHLYFYWYRQILGQKVEFLVSFYNNEISEKSEIFDDQFSVERPDGSNFTLKIRSTKLEDSAMYFCASSAETGSGGELFFGEGSRLTVL.

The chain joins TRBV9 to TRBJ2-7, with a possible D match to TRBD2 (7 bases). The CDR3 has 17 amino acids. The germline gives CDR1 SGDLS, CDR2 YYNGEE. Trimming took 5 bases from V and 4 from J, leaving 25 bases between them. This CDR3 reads CASSPWGGAGELYEQYF. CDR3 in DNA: TGTGCCAGCAGTCCCTGGGGGGGGGCGGGAGAGTTGTACGAGCAGTACTTC.

CDR3 DNA sequence: TGTGCCAGTAGTCTAGCGGGAGGGACCGGAGAGCAGTACTTC. Its protein is CASSLAGGTGEQYF. V usage is TRBV19 and J usage is TRBJ2-7; 12 nucleotides line up with TRBD2. V lost 5 bases and J lost 7; bases outside the gene matches: 6. There are 14 residues in the CDR3. Germline-derived CDR1 and CDR2 are LNHDA and SQIVND (reference sequence).

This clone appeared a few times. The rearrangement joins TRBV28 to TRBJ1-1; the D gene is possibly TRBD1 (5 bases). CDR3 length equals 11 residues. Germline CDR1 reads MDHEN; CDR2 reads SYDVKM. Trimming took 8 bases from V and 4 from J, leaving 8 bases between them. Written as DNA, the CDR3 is TGTGCCAGCCGCGGGGGCACTGAAGCTTTCTTT. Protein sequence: CASRGGTEAFF.

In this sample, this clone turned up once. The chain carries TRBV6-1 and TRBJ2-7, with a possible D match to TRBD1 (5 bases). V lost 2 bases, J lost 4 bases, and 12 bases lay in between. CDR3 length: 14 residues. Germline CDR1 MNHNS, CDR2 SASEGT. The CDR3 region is CASSESYRRYEQYF. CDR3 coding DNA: TGTGCCAGCAGTGAATCCTACAGGCGTTACGAGCAGTACTTC.

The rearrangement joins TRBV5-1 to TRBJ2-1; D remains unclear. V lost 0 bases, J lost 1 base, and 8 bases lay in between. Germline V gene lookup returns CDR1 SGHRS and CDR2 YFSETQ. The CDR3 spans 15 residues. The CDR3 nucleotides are TGCGCCAGCAGCTTGGCAACAGATTCCTACAATGAGCAGTTCTTC. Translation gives CASSLATDSYNEQFF.

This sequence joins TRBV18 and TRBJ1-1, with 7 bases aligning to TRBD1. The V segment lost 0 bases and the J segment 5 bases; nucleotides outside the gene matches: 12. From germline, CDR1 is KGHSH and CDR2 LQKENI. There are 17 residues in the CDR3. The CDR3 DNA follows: TGTGCCAGCTCACCACCCCGGCAGGGGGAGATTGGGACTGAAGCTTTCTTT. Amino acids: CASSPPRQGEIGTEAFF.

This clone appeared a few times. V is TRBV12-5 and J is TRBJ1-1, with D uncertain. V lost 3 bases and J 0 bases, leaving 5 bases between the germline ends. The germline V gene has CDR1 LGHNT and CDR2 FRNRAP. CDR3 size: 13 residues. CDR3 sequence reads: CASGFNMNTEAFF. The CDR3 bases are TGTGCTAGTGGTTTTAACATGAACACTGAAGCTTTCTTT.

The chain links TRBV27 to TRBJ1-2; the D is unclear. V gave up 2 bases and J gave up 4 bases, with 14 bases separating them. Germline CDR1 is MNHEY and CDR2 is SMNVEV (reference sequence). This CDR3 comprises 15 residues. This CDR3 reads CASSLRQPTVYGYTF. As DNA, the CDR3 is TGTGCCAGCAGTTTACGGCAGCCTACCGTCTATGGCTACACCTTC.

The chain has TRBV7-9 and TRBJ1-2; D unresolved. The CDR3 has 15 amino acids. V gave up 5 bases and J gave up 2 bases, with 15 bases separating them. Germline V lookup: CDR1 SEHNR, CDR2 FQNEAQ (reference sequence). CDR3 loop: CASSPGSSANYGYTF. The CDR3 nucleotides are TGTGCCAGCAGCCCCGGGAGTTCGGCAAACTATGGCTACACCTTC. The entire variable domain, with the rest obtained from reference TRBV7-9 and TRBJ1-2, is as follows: DTGVSQNPRHKITKRGQNVTFRCDPISEHNRLYWYRQTLGQGPEFLTYFQNEAQLEKSRLLSDRFSAERPKGSFSTLEIQRTEQGDSAMYLCASSPGSSANYGYTFGSGTRLTVV.

CDR3 nucleotide sequence: TGCGCCAGCAGCCAAGGTACAGGGGCCGGCTATGGCTACACCTTC. This gives the protein CASSQGTGAGYGYTF. J is TRBJ1-2 and V is TRBV4-1; 7 nucleotides line up with TRBD1. The junction had 6 bases not matched to a gene; V was cut back by 1 base and J by 4 bases. Germline lookup yields CDR1 MGHRA and CDR2 YSYEKL. This CDR3 has 15 amino acids.

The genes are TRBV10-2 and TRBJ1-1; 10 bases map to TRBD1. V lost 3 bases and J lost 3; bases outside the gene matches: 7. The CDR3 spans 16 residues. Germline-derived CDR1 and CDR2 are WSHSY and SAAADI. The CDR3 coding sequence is TGCGCCAGCAGTGAATATGGGGACAGGGGATACACTGAAGCTTTCTTT. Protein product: CASSEYGDRGYTEAFF.

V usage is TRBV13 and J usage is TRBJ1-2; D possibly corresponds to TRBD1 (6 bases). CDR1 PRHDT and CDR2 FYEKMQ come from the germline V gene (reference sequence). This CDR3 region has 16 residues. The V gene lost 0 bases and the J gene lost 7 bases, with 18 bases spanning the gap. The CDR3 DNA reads TGTGCCAGCAGCTTAGGCCCATTTTTAGGGGGGCCTGGCTACACCTTC. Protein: CASSLGPFLGGPGYTF.

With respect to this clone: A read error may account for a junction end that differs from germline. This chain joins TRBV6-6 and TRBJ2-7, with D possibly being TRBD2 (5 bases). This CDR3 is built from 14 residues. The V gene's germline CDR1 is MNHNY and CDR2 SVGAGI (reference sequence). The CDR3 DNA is TGTGCCAGCAGTTATCGCCCCGGGGAGTCGTACCTGGACTTC. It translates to CASSYRPGESYLDF.

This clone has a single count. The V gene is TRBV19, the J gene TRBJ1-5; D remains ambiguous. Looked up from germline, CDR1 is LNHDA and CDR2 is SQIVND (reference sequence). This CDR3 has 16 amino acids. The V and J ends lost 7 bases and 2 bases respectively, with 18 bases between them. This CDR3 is CASTPAVGQGNQPQHF. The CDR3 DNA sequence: TGTGCCAGTACCCCCGCGGTGGGTCAGGGCAATCAGCCCCAGCATTTT.

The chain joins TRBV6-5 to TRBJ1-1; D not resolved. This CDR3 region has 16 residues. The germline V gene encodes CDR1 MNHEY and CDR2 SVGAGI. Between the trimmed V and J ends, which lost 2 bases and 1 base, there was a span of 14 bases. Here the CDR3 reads CASSYLDSPGNTEAFF. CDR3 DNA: TGTGCCAGCAGTTACCTCGACTCTCCGGGGAACACTGAAGCTTTCTTT.

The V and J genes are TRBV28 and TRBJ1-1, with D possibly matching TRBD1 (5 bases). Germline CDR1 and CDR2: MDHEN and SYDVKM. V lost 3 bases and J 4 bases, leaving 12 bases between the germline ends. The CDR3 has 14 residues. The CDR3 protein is CASSFWGEGTEAFF. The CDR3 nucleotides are TGTGCCAGCAGTTTCTGGGGGGAGGGCACTGAAGCTTTCTTT.

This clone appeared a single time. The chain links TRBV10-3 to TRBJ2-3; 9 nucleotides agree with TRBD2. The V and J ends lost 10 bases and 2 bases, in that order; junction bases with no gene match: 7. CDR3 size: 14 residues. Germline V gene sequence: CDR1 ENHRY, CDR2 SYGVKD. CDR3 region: CASAAGGHTDTQYF. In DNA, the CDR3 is TGTGCCAGTGCGGCGGGAGGGCACACAGATACGCAGTATTTT.

The CDR3 protein is CASSRDPRNTEAFF. The CDR3 DNA sequence: TGTGCCAGCAGCAGGGACCCACGGAACACTGAAGCTTTCTTT. The chain is built from TRBV2 and TRBJ1-1, with D maybe TRBD1 (5 bases). The length of the CDR3 is 14 residues. V was pared by 6 bases and J by 1 base, with 12 bases between. Germline CDR1 reads SNHLY; CDR2 reads FYNNEI.

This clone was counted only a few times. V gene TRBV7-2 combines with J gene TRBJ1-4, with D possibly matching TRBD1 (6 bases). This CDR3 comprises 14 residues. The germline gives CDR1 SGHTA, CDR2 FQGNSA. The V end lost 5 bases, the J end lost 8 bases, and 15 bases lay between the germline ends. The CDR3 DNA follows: TGTGCCAGCAGCGACAGGCCTCATGGGGAAAAACTGTTTTTT. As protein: CASSDRPHGEKLFF.

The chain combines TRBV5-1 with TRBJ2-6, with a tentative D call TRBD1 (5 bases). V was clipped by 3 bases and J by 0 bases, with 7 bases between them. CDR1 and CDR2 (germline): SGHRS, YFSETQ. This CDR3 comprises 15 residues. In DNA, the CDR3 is TGCGCCAGCAGCTGGGGCAGCTCTGGGGCCAACGTCCTGACTTTC. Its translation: CASSWGSSGANVLTF.